This TCR beta chain came from a study of T-cell reconstitution after alpha-beta-depleted transplantation in children. Whole-study results and caveats: High day-60 TCRbeta diversity in some patients came from surviving recipient T cells and thymic progenitors. Reportedly, only several hundred clones from non-depleted graft cells drove alpha-beta T-cell counts at about two months.

As for this clonotype: Its specificity is not known.

Unique molecular identifiers were built into the TCRbeta library. Using its own MiXCR run on the PCR reads, TCRdb lists one record per CDR3 protein. The table includes 450,000 to 550,000 distinct CDR3 sequences, 9.5% to 12% detected once. Sequences were derived from PBMCs, mostly from graft donor cells, sampled 180 days after TCRalphabeta/CD19-depleted stem cell transplant. The TCR comes from a female patient between 2 and 15 years old who had a stem cell transplant for aplastic anemia, so the T cells may come from the graft donor.

Here the CDR3 reads CASSLANSGASTDTQYF. DNA for the CDR3: TGTGCCAGCAGCTTAGCGAATAGCGGCGCTAGCACAGATACGCAGTATTTT. J is TRBJ2-3 and V is TRBV7-6; a weak D match, TRBD2 (6 bases). CDR1 and CDR2 (germline): SGHVS, FNYEAQ. The CDR3 contains 17 residues. Trimming took 0 bases from V and 0 from J, leaving 13 bases between them. Supplemented by reference TRBV7-6 and TRBJ2-3, the full variable domain reads GAGVSQSPRYKVTKRGQDVALRCDPISGHVSLYWYRQALGQGPEFLTYFNYEAQQDKSGLPNDRFSAERPEGSISTLTIQRTEQRDSAMYRCASSLANSGASTDTQYFGPGTRLTVL.